This T cell receptor (beta chain) was documented in a study of T cell responses to AZD1222 COVID-19 vaccine. Sequenced by immunoSEQ multiplex PCR; TCRdb stores in-frame clones only, minus some. The sample lists more than 35,000 clones, about 83% occurring once. V was trimmed by 2 bases and J by 2 bases, leaving 16 bases between them. The V gene's germline CDR1 is SGHVS and CDR2 FNYEAQ. CDR3 length equals 17 residues. The sample here was peripheral blood, taken on day 0 of AZD1222 vaccination. The sequence was collected from an adult in good health. The chain employs TRBV7-6 and TRBJ1-5; D unresolved. CDR3 region: CASSLNNGEFGNQPQHF. The CDR3 DNA sequence: TGTGCCAGCAGCTTAAATAACGGGGAATTTGGCAATCAGCCCCAGCATTTT.